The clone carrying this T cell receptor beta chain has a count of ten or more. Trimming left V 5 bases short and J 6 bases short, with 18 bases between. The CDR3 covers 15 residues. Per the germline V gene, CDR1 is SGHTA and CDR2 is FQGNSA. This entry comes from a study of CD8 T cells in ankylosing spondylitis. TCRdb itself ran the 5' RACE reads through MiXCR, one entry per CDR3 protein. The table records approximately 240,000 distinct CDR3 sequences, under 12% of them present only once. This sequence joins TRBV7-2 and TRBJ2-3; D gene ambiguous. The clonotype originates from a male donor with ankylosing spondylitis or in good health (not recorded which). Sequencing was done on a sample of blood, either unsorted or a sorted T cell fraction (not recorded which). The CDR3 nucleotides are TGTGCCAGCAGCCCTTTGGGATTATATGGGGATACGCAGTATTTT. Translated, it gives CASSPLGLYGDTQYF.